The entry that follows covers one TCR beta chain sequence. Per the study methods: Cell counts per sample came from amplifying reference gene primers. Produced via immunoSEQ multiplex PCR; TCRdb's table is partial and in-frame only. The D gene and trimming were derived from the DNA, and the V and J assignments and clone size from that table. This sample has 210,000 or so clones; approximately 80% occur once, and the top ten carry about 13%. Per germline, CDR1 GTSNPN and CDR2 SVGIG (reference sequence). Deletions cut 2 bases from V and 2 bases from J, with 10 bases between. This CDR3 contains 14 residues. The sample belongs to a study of blood T cell repertoires in COVID-19. Overall study context: COVID-19 samples, acute and convalescent, were from the United States, Italy and Spain. Sources were T cells, B-cell-depleted T cells, or PBMCs; the material itself was cDNA or gDNA.

The chain carries TRBV30 and TRBJ1-5; D not certain. Sequencing was carried out using peripheral blood. This TCR derives from a man aged 45-65 years who had recovered from COVID-19. The CDR3 sequence: CAWSSLRGNQPQHF. For the CDR3, the DNA is TGTGCCTGGAGTTCGCTCCGGGGCAATCAGCCCCAGCATTTT.